The entry below gives a single T cell receptor (beta chain) sequence along with its context. The target antigen is unknown. Each CDR3 protein gets one entry after TCRdb re-called the 5' RACE reads with MiXCR. Among some 440,000 distinct CDR3 sequences listed, approximately 25% were seen once. The sample belongs to a study of identical twins. CDR3 length: 12 amino acids. Trimming left V 2 bases short and J 6 bases short, with 7 bases between. Findings of the study overall: Not following the same donors, the study drew its conclusions from cross-sectional statistical analysis. In monozygotic twins, models underestimated the sharing of out-of-frame TCR alpha. Low generation probability was overrepresented in out-of-frame alpha sequences shared by twins.

The same data also went into a second study, on T cells expressing NK-cell markers. As reported in that work: Also leading the CD3+CD56-NKG2C+ fraction in a handful of donors were these clonotypes.

Input material: CD4+ T cells sorted from blood. The origin of this receptor is a woman younger than 35 in good health. The gene calls are TRBV12-3 or TRBV12-4 and TRBJ1-1; D remains ambiguous. CDR3 region: CASSLWPAEAFF. CDR3 in DNA: TGTGCCAGCAGTTTATGGCCCGCTGAAGCTTTCTTT.